The entry below describes one T cell receptor (beta chain). The data were taken from a study of blood T cell repertoires in COVID-19. TCRdb's copy holds only in-frame clones and misses some; the assay was immunoSEQ multiplex PCR. The sample has roughly 53,000 clones, 86% seen once. This CDR3 is built from 13 residues. The V gene lost 8 bases and the J gene lost 5 bases, with 15 bases spanning the gap. Sequencing was done on a sample of peripheral blood. The chain carries TRBV12-3 or TRBV12-4 and TRBJ2-5; a weak D match, TRBD1 (6 bases). The source of this sequence is a man at least 80 years old with acute or convalescent COVID-19. The chain's CDR3 is CASSTGHWETQYF. The CDR3 DNA follows: TGTGCCAGCTCGACAGGCCATTGGGAGACCCAGTACTTC.